The source of this T cell receptor delta chain is a study of γδ T cells in repeated Plasmodium falciparum infection. For the study at large: The natural-infection arm compared Malian children under seasonal malaria with matched Australian children.

This clone has a handful of counts. Each sorted gammadelta sample had TRG and TRD chains sequenced. TCRdb used CATT to re-call clones from the multiplex PCR reads. The data show about 48,000 delta-chain clones, 1.6% seen once. Trimming removed 3 bases from V and 1 base from J; junction bases left unmatched: 27. In germline, CDR1 is TVYSNPD, CDR2 GDNSRS (reference sequence). The length of the CDR3 is 21 residues. Bulk repertoires came from Vgamma9/Vdelta2+ or Vdelta2-negative gammadelta T cells flow-sorted from PBMC. The chain carries TRDV3 and TRDJ1; TRDD3 matches 9 bases. The sequence was collected from a pool of human donors (malaria-infected and uninfected, not separated). Sequenced: gamma-delta T cells from blood. CDR3 sequence reads: CALRCRIALLGEETCTDKLIF. As DNA, the CDR3 is TGTGCCTTACGCTGTCGGATAGCCCTACTGGGGGAGGAAACGTGCACCGATAAACTCATCTTT.